The rows below give T cell receptor beta chains drawn from one sample of a study of cytomegalovirus exposure and HLA in healthy donors. Profiled with immunoSEQ multiplex PCR; TCRdb holds only in-frame clones, not every one. The sample has roughly 120,000 clones, roughly 9% seen once; the top ten hold 5.5% to 7.5%. Sequenced material: PBMCs. The receptors were sampled from a woman between 40 and 55 years old in good health and CMV-seropositive. CDR3s include the opening cysteine and the closing phenylalanine or tryptophan. Each record gives: J gene, D gene, clone size, V gene, CDR3 protein, CDR3 DNA. The D gene is left open where the match is weak. Rows may omit the clone size; those that give it use once, few, many or a size class.

>TRBJ2-3|TRBD2|-|TRBV5-4
CASSSLQRGYTDTQYF
TGTGCCAGCAGCTCTCTCCAGCGGGGATACACAGATACGCAGTATTTT
>TRBJ2-4|TRBD1|-|TRBV9
CASSNRGVSKNIQYF
TGTGCCAGCAGCAACAGGGGGGTGTCCAAAAACATTCAGTACTTC
>TRBJ1-5|TRBD1|-|TRBV5-6
CASRLQGWNQPQHF
TGTGCCAGCAGGTTACAGGGGTGGAATCAGCCCCAGCATTTT
>TRBJ1-1|-|-|TRBV10-3
CAISEGRVGTEAFF
TGTGCCATCAGTGAGGGGAGGGTTGGGACTGAAGCTTTCTTT
>TRBJ1-1|-|-|TRBV6-1
CASRLQGKVEAFF
TGTGCCAGCAGACTCCAGGGGAAGGTTGAAGCTTTCTTT
>TRBJ1-1|-|-|TRBV2
CASILDEGAFF
TGTGCCAGCATCCTGGACGAGGGCGCTTTCTTT
>TRBJ2-3|TRBD2|-|TRBV5-6
CASSAGTSVASTDTQYF
TGTGCCAGCAGCGCTGGGACTAGCGTTGCTAGCACAGATACGCAGTATTTT
>TRBJ1-4|-|-|TRBV7-9
CASSLGIGGGYYEKLFF
TGTGCCAGCAGCCTGGGAATCGGAGGAGGGTATTACGAAAAACTGTTTTTT
>TRBJ2-4|-|-|TRBV5-1
CASSLGGRNIQYF
TGCGCCAGCAGCTTGGGGGGCAGAAACATTCAGTACTTC
>TRBJ2-7|-|few|TRBV7-8
CASSWTVSSYEQYF
TGTGCCAGCAGCTGGACAGTTAGCTCCTACGAGCAGTACTTC
>TRBJ1-1|TRBD1|few|TRBV2
CASFRGRLNTEAFF
TGTGCCAGCTTCAGGGGGCGGCTCAACACTGAAGCTTTCTTT
>TRBJ1-6|-|few|TRBV7-8
CASSLVGTRASPLHF
TGTGCCAGCAGCTTAGTAGGGACACGGGCTTCACCCCTCCACTTT
>TRBJ1-1|-|few|TRBV27
CASSWTGRGNTEAFF
TGTGCCAGCAGTTGGACCGGGAGAGGGAACACTGAAGCTTTCTTT
>TRBJ2-7|-|few|TRBV5-6
CASSLGQAYYEQYF
TGTGCCAGCAGCTTGGGACAGGCGTATTACGAGCAGTACTTC
>TRBJ2-7|-|few|TRBV2
CASRAEGLEQYF
TGTGCCAGCAGGGCCGAGGGCTTGGAGCAGTACTTC
>TRBJ2-3|-|few|TRBV7-3
CASSLNQGRETDTQYF
TGTGCCAGCAGCTTAAATCAGGGGAGGGAGACAGATACGCAGTATTTT
>TRBJ2-3|TRBD2|-|TRBV11-3
CASSPGLAGYTDTQYF
TGTGCCAGCAGCCCCGGACTAGCGGGGTACACAGATACGCAGTATTTT
>TRBJ1-1|-|few|TRBV6-1
CASPRPLGTEAFF
TGTGCCAGCCCGCGACCTCTAGGCACTGAAGCTTTCTTT
>TRBJ1-1|TRBD1|-|TRBV7-2
CASSLAQGARGRNTEAFF
TGTGCCAGCAGCTTAGCCCAGGGGGCGCGGGGGAGGAACACTGAAGCTTTCTTT
>TRBJ2-7|-|few|TRBV18
CASSPQGDADEQYF
TGTGCCAGCTCACCACAGGGGGATGCGGACGAGCAGTACTTC
>TRBJ1-2|TRBD1|-|TRBV16
CASSPQPGTGTYGYTF
TGTGCCAGCAGCCCCCAACCCGGGACAGGGACCTATGGCTACACCTTC
>TRBJ2-5|TRBD1|-|TRBV5-1
CASRSQGNQETQYF
TGCGCCAGCAGGTCACAGGGGAACCAAGAGACCCAGTACTTC
>TRBJ2-1|-|few|TRBV6-1
CASSGGVSEQFF
TGTGCCAGCAGTGGGGGGGTAAGTGAGCAGTTCTTC
>TRBJ1-2|-|few|TRBV12-5
CASASTRQANYGYTF
TGTGCTAGTGCATCAACTCGACAGGCAAACTATGGCTACACCTTC
>TRBJ2-7|-|-|TRBV7-9
CASSPSPYEQYF
TGTGCCAGCAGCCCTAGTCCCTACGAGCAGTACTTC
>TRBJ2-5|-|few|TRBV6-1
CASSEEGGAGETQYF
TGTGCCAGCAGTGAAGAAGGGGGGGCAGGGGAGACCCAGTACTTC
>TRBJ2-1|TRBD1|-|TRBV5-1
CASSLDREGEQFF
TGCGCCAGTAGCTTGGACAGGGAAGGTGAGCAGTTCTTC
>TRBJ1-6|-|-|TRBV6-5
CASSPPGLNSLLHF
TGTGCCAGCAGCCCCCCAGGGCTCAATTCACTCCTCCACTTT
>TRBJ1-5|-|few|TRBV27
CASSFRGGRDQPQHF
TGTGCCAGCAGTTTTAGGGGCGGTAGGGATCAGCCCCAGCATTTT
>TRBJ1-4|-|few|TRBV10-2
CASSDRRVETNEKLFF
TGCGCCAGCAGTGACCGCAGGGTGGAAACTAATGAAAAACTGTTTTTT
>TRBJ1-4|-|-|TRBV9
CASSTIGQSGEKLFF
TGTGCCAGCAGCACCATAGGACAGTCGGGTGAAAAACTGTTTTTT
>TRBJ2-3|-|few|TRBV7-9
CASSLEGVGTDTQYF
TGTGCCAGCAGCTTAGAGGGGGTAGGCACAGATACGCAGTATTTT
>TRBJ1-1|-|few|TRBV5-1
CASSHNRVGTEAFF
TGCGCCAGCAGTCACAACAGGGTAGGCACTGAAGCTTTCTTT
>TRBJ1-3|TRBD1|-|TRBV18
CASSPPSTGVYF
TGTGCCAGCTCACCACCCTCGACAGGGGTATATTTT
>TRBJ1-1|-|few|TRBV20-1
CSARGGTEAFF
TGCAGTGCTAGGGGAGGGACTGAAGCTTTCTTT
>TRBJ1-5|TRBD1|few|TRBV6-6
CASSYWTGGNQPQHF
TGTGCCAGCAGTTACTGGACAGGGGGGAATCAGCCCCAGCATTTT
>TRBJ1-5|-|few|TRBV15
CATSSPPGGGQPQHF
TGTGCCACCAGCAGTCCGCCCGGAGGAGGGCAGCCCCAGCATTTT
>TRBJ1-1|-|-|TRBV19
CASRHLGNTEAFF
TGTGCCAGTAGGCACCTAGGGAACACTGAAGCTTTCTTT
>TRBJ2-3|-|-|TRBV25-1
CASSAFTDTQYF
TGTGCCAGCAGTGCCTTTACAGATACGCAGTATTTT
>TRBJ2-7|-|-|TRBV15
CATSRLHEQYF
TGTGCCACCAGCAGACTTCACGAGCAGTACTTC
>TRBJ2-2|-|-|TRBV11-1
CASSVSGELFF
TGTGCCAGCAGCGTATCCGGGGAGCTGTTTTTT